The subject of this entry is one T cell receptor (beta chain). Antigen unknown. The study ran its PCR with 60 Vbeta and 13 Jbeta primers. Libraries were prepared by immunoSEQ multiplex PCR; TCRdb keeps only in-frame clonotypes and omits some of them. The data hold approximately 200,000 clones, with roughly 80% observed a single time. This record belongs to a study of cytomegalovirus exposure and HLA in healthy donors. Study-level results: At a 0.05 false discovery rate, a later analysis found about 17,000 TCR beta sequences to be associated with HLA alleles. HLA restriction was apparent for most CMV-associated TCR beta chains in a later analysis. The presence/absence work took it that sequencing depth was about the same across donors.

Though nominally healthy at sampling, donors likely had unrecorded immune exposures. The germline V and J ends were trimmed by 0 bases and 5 bases, with 6 bases remaining between them. Looked up from germline, CDR1 is LGHNA and CDR2 is YNFKEQ. This CDR3 comprises 13 residues. This TCR was recovered from a man aged 35 to 55 in good health and CMV-seronegative. The chain joins TRBV4-2 to TRBJ2-3; unclear D gene. Sequenced: PBMCs. The CDR3, as DNA: TGTGCCAGCAGCCAAGACCCTAAAGATACGCAGTATTTT. Protein product: CASSQDPKDTQYF.